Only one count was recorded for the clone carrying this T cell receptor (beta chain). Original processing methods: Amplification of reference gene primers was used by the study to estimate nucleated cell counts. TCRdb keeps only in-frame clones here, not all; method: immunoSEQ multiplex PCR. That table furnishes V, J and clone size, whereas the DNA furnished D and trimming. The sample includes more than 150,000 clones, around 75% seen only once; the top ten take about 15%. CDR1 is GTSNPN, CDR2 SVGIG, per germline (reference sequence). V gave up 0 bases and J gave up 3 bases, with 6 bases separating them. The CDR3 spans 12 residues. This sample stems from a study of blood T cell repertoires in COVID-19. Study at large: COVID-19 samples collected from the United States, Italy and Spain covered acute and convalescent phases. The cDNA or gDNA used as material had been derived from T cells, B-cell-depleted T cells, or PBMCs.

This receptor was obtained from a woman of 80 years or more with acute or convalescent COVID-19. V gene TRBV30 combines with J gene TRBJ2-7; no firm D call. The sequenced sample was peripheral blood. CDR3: CAWSVSGYEQYF. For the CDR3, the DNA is TGTGCCTGGAGTGTATCAGGCTACGAGCAGTACTTC.